The next 5 T cell receptor beta chains were all read from a single sample in a study of OX40 agonist ivuxolimab in advanced cancers. Profiling relied on immunoSEQ multiplex PCR, and the TCRdb table lists in-frame clones only, not all of them. Altogether about 81,000 clones are present, around 85% being singletons, with the ten largest covering 0.2% to 0.25%. The source was CD4+ or CD8+ T cells sorted from blood, collected in a trial of the OX40 agonist ivuxolimab. All receptors derive from an adult with an advanced solid tumor such as melanoma, head and neck, liver or kidney cancer.

The chain carries TRBV11-2 and TRBJ2-3; D not certain. V dropped 0 bases and J dropped 2 bases, with 6 bases sitting between them. The CDR3 is made up of 14 amino acids. The germline CDR1 and CDR2 sequences are SGHAT and FQNNGV. The CDR3 DNA sequence: TGTGCCAGCAGCTTAGATCGCCACACAGATACGCAGTATTTT. Translation: CASSLDRHTDTQYF. Variable domain in full (rest from reference TRBV11-2 and TRBJ2-3): EAGVAQSPRYKIIEKRQSVAFWCNPISGHATLYWYQQILGQGPKLLIQFQNNGVVDDSQLPKDRFSAERLKGVDSTLKIQPAKLEDSAVYLCASSLDRHTDTQYFGPGTRLTVL.

A single count supports this clone. The J gene is TRBJ2-7, the V gene TRBV27; maybe TRBD1 (5 bases). Germline-derived CDR1 and CDR2 are MNHEY and SMNVEV (reference sequence). V lost 9 bases to trimming and J lost 0 bases, with 15 bases between them. This CDR3 spans 14 amino acids. Here the CDR3 DNA reads TGTGCCAGTAAGGGCAGGGCGAGCTCCTACGAGCAGTACGTC. Its translation: CASKGRASSYEQYV.

The chain recombines TRBV10-3 with TRBJ2-4, with 11 bases fitting TRBD2. V lost 0 bases, J lost 0 bases, and 13 bases stayed unmatched. Germline V lookup: CDR1 ENHRY, CDR2 SYGVKD. This CDR3 comprises 21 residues. The CDR3 bases are TGTGCCATCAGTGAGTCGTTAATGGTGCTAGCGGGGGGCCAAGCCAAAAACATTCAGTACTTC. It encodes CAISESLMVLAGGQAKNIQYF.

CDR3 nucleotide sequence: TGCAGTGCTAGTGGTCCGAATGGCTACACCTTC. Translation gives CSASGPNGYTF. This chain connects TRBV20-1 to TRBJ1-2; D is uncertain. The germline gives CDR1 DFQATT, CDR2 SNEGSKA (reference sequence). The germline V and J ends were trimmed by 3 bases and 6 bases, with 8 bases remaining between them. This CDR3 region has 11 residues.

The rearrangement uses TRBV11-2 and TRBJ2-1, with D perhaps matching TRBD1 or TRBD2 (5 bases each). The germline CDR1 and CDR2 sequences are SGHAT and FQNNGV. Trimming pared 3 bases from V and 8 bases from J, leaving 23 bases between. The CDR3 is 17 residues long. Here the CDR3 DNA reads TGTGCCAGCAGCTTTAAGAAGCCGGGGCTTAGTAGGGATGAGCAGTTCTTC. Its protein product is CASSFKKPGLSRDEQFF.